This T cell receptor beta chain emerged from a study of cytomegalovirus exposure and HLA in healthy donors. Overall study: Among the 398 genotyped donors, just over 80% were placed in the Caucasian-associated ancestry cluster.

PCR used 60 Vbeta primers and 13 Jbeta primers. In the original workflow: The count from a later analysis was about 80 million unique TCR beta chains, about 9.9 million of them shared. The protocol was immunoSEQ multiplex PCR, while the TCRdb copy is restricted to in-frame clones and leaves out a portion. Clonal size and the V and J genes are those of that table, whereas D and trimming came from the DNA. The sample shows roughly 190,000 clones, more than 65% of them seen only once. Study-level findings and limits: The study labeled more than 150 TCR beta chains cytomegalovirus-associated. After further analysis at a later stage, 16,951 TCR beta sequences were associated with HLA alleles at 0.05 false discovery rate.

As regards this clone: Antigen: not known.

V gave up 2 bases and J gave up 4 bases, with 10 bases separating them. CDR1 MNHNS and CDR2 SASEGT come from the germline V gene. The CDR3 totals 14 residues. The sequence was collected from a woman between 25 and 40 years old in good health and CMV-seronegative. The sequenced sample consisted of PBMCs. The chain recombines TRBV6-1 with TRBJ2-3; TRBD2 might be the D (7 bases). This chain's CDR3 is CASSEYGGPDTQYF. CDR3 in DNA: TGTGCCAGCAGTGAATACGGGGGGCCAGATACGCAGTATTTT.